This T cell receptor beta chain was captured in a study of blood T cell repertoires in COVID-19. Study overall: Sample material is recorded as cDNA or gDNA derived from T cells, B-cell-depleted T cells, or PBMCs.

This clone occurred once. Libraries were prepared by immunoSEQ multiplex PCR; TCRdb keeps only in-frame clonotypes and omits some of them. The sample yields about 140,000 clones, 75% to 90% seen once. The germline V gene has CDR1 KGHSH and CDR2 LQKENI. Trimming at V came to 5 bases and at J to 0 bases, leaving 9 bases not matched to a gene. The CDR3 contains 16 residues. This sequence originates from a man aged 60 to 69 who had recovered from COVID-19. J is TRBJ2-7 and V is TRBV18; 8 bases agree with TRBD1. Sequencing input: PBMCs or T cells enriched from blood (not recorded which). DNA for the CDR3: TGTGCCAGCTCAACCGGGACAGGTTCTTTCTCCTACGAGCAGTACTTC. Its translation: CASSTGTGSFSYEQYF.